Each of the 4 T cell receptor beta chains below was sequenced from the same sample in a study of human T cells and chemical hapten exposure. Time point of the sample: patch test 3, about 24 weeks after DPC sensitization. As to treatment: therapeutic diphenylcyclopropenone sensitization with weekly scalp DPC. TCRdb used MiXCR to reprocess the RACE reads, holding one entry per CDR3 protein. The sample lists tens of thousands of distinct CDR3 sequences; roughly 9.5% were seen once. Source: whole blood, taken in connection with sensitization to the hapten diphenylcyclopropenone (DPC). The receptors come from a woman aged 40 to 55 with alopecia areata. Some clones in this sample may be carry-over from other donors' samples.

The V and J genes are TRBV30 and TRBJ1-6; TRBD1 matches 8 bases. After removal of 1 base from V and 14 bases from J, the junction contained 7 bases not matched to a gene. Looked up from germline, CDR1 is GTSNPN and CDR2 is SVGIG (reference sequence). There are 13 residues in the CDR3. The CDR3 protein is CAWSGGQAVALHF. CDR3 nucleotide sequence: TGTGCCTGGAGTGGGGGACAGGCCGTTGCCCTCCACTTT.

This clonotype was recorded at least ten times. The J gene is TRBJ2-2, the V gene TRBV9; maybe TRBD1 (6 bases). CDR1 SGDLS and CDR2 YYNGEE come from the germline V gene. Trimming took off 0 bases at V and 4 bases at J, with 13 bases between the two ends. The CDR3 is 16 residues long. As DNA, the CDR3 is TGTGCCAGCAGCGTAGAGGGGGTCCCCGGCACCGGGGAGCTGTTTTTT. It translates to CASSVEGVPGTGELFF.

This clonotype appeared many times. The gene calls are TRBV12-3 or TRBV12-4 and TRBJ2-1; D unclear. This CDR3 has 14 residues. Trimming shortened V by 3 bases and J by 0 bases, and 6 bases separated the two germline ends. This chain's CDR3 is CASSLESSYNEQFF. CDR3 nucleotides: TGTGCCAGCAGTTTGGAAAGCTCCTACAATGAGCAGTTCTTC.

The J gene is TRBJ2-2, the V gene TRBV29-1; D perhaps matches TRBD2 (6 bases). Looked up from germline, CDR1 is SQVTM and CDR2 is ANQGSEA. This CDR3 spans 13 amino acids. The CDR3 here is CGGAGTNTGELFF. CDR3 nucleotide sequence: TGCGGCGGGGCGGGGACGAACACCGGGGAGCTGTTTTTT.